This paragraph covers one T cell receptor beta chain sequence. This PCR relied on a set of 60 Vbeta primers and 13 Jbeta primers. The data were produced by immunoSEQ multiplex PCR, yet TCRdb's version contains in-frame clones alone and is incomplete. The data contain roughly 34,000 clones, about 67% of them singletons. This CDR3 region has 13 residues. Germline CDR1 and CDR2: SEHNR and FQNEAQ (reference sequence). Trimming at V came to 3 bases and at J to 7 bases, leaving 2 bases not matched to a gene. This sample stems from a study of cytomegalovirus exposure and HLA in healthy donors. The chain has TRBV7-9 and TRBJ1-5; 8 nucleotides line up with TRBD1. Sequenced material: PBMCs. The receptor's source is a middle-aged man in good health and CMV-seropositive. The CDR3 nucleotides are TGTGCCAGCAGCTTTTCAGGGGGCCAGCCCCAGCATTTT. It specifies CASSFSGGQPQHF.